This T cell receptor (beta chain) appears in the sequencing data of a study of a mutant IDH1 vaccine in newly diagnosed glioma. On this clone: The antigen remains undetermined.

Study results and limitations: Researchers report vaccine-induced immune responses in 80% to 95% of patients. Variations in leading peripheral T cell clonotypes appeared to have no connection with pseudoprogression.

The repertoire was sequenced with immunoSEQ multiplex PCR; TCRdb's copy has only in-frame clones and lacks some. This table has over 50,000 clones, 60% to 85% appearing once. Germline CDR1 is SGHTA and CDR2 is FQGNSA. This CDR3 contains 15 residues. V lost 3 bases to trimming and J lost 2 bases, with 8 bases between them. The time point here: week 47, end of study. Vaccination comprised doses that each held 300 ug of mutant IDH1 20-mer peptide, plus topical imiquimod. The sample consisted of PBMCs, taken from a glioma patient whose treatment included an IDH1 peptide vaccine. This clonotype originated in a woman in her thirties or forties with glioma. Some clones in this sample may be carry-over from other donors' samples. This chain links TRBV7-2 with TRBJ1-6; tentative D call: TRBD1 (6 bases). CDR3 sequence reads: CASSFGQTYNSPLHF. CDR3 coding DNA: TGTGCCAGCAGCTTCGGACAGACCTATAATTCACCCCTCCACTTT.